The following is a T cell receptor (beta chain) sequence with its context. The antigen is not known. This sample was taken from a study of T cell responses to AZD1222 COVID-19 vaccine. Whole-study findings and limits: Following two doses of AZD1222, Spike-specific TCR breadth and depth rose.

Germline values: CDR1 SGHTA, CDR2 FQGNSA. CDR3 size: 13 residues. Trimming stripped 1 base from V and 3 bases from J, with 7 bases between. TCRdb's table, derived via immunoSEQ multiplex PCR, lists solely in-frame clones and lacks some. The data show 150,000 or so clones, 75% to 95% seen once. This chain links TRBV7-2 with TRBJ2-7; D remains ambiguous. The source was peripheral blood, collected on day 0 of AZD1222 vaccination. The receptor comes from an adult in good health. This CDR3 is CASSLGPDYEQYF. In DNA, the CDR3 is TGTGCCAGCAGCTTAGGGCCAGACTACGAGCAGTACTTC.